These 8 T cell receptor beta chains were sequenced from one sample in a study of technical replicates of blood from several donors. The table came from immunoSEQ multiplex PCR; TCRdb's copy has only in-frame clones and leaves some out. The sample carries roughly 79,000 clones, 80% to 90% recorded once. The sequenced sample consisted of PBMCs. These receptors were collected from a human donor in good health. Some clones in this sample may be carry-over from other donors' samples.

V usage is TRBV13 and J usage is TRBJ2-5; 9 nucleotides agree with TRBD2. This CDR3 contains 14 residues. The V gene end was trimmed by 5 bases and the J gene end by 2 bases; junction bases not matched to a gene: 3. The germline gives CDR1 PRHDT, CDR2 FYEKMQ (reference sequence). DNA for the CDR3: TGTGCCAGCAGCCTAAGCGGGGGGCAAGAGACCCAGTACTTC. This sequence encodes CASSLSGGQETQYF.

This chain links TRBV7-2 with TRBJ2-1; TRBD2 aligns across 7 bases. Germline V gene lookup returns CDR1 SGHTA and CDR2 FQGNSA. The CDR3 loop spans 13 amino acids. V dropped 3 bases and J dropped 4; count of bases not matched to a gene: 0. CDR3 residues: CASSLRGYNEQFF. CDR3 bases: TGTGCCAGCAGCTTGCGGGGGTACAATGAGCAGTTCTTC.

This clone was seen a few times. The chain carries TRBV5-1 and TRBJ2-4; 8 nucleotides align to TRBD1. V trimming: 1 base; J trimming: 5 bases; junction bases outside the gene matches: 2. CDR1 and CDR2 from the germline V gene are SGHRS and YFSETQ. This CDR3 comprises 14 residues. The CDR3 is CASSLMTGENIQYF. In DNA, the CDR3 is TGCGCCAGCAGCTTGATGACAGGGGAAAACATTCAGTACTTC.

V usage is TRBV6-5 and J usage is TRBJ1-6, with 9 bases aligning to TRBD1. The CDR3 totals 14 residues. V trimming: 4 bases; J trimming: 9 bases; junction bases outside the gene matches: 4. Germline assignment: CDR1 MNHEY and CDR2 SVGAGI. The CDR3 DNA reads TGTGCCAGCAGTTTAAACAGGGGGCCTTCACCCCTCCACTTT. It is translated as CASSLNRGPSPLHF.

This rearrangement joins TRBV2 to TRBJ2-1, with a weak D call TRBD2 (6 bases). Germline CDR1 is SNHLY and CDR2 is FYNNEI. This CDR3 has 16 residues. Trimming stripped 3 bases from V and 3 bases from J, with 15 bases between. CDR3 protein: CASSDELAGSYNEQFF. The CDR3 coding sequence is TGTGCCAGCAGTGATGAGCTGGCGGGAAGCTACAATGAGCAGTTCTTC.

V and J are TRBV9 and TRBJ2-5, with 7 bases fitting TRBD2. The end of the DNA is better explained by TRBJ2-7, so the J call may be wrong. The CDR3 covers 17 residues. CDR1 is SGDLS, CDR2 YYNGEE, per germline. The CDR3 DNA reads TGTGCCAGCAGCGTAGCTGGTCTAGCGGAGATGTACTACGAGCAGTACTTC. Protein sequence: CASSVAGLAEMYYEQYF.

The V and J genes are TRBV6-1 and TRBJ2-5, with TRBD2 matching over 10 bases. The germline gives CDR1 MNHNS, CDR2 SASEGT. CDR3 size: 16 residues. V dropped 4 bases and J dropped 1; count of bases not matched to a gene: 6. The CDR3 DNA reads as TGTGCCAGCAGTGTAGGACTAGCGGCCCTCCAAGAGACCCAGTACTTC. Translating gives CASSVGLAALQETQYF.

This rearrangement joins TRBV7-6 to TRBJ1-1, with TRBD1 as a possible D gene (6 bases). Germline CDR1 and CDR2: SGHVS and FNYEAQ. This CDR3 has 16 residues. The ends were cut back, 2 bases at V and 5 bases at J, with 18 bases in the middle. The CDR3 DNA sequence: TGTGCCAGCAGCTTACAGCCAGGGGCTACTGGGACTGAAGCTTTCTTT. This codes for CASSLQPGATGTEAFF.